The next 12 T cell receptor beta chains were all read from a single sample in a study of T cells in Graves' hyperthyroidism and ophthalmopathy. Template material for amplifying TCR beta CDR3 regions consisted of RNA transcripts. The HTBI primer set drove a first-round RT-PCR of the TCR CDR3. One entry per CDR3 protein, called by TCRdb with MiXCR from the multiplex PCR reads. The sample includes some 560,000 distinct CDR3 sequences, 11% to 15% of them seen just once. The sample was blood. These receptor sequences come from a woman in her 40s with Graves' hyperthyroidism.

This clonotype was recorded at least ten times. This sequence joins TRBV7-9 and TRBJ2-1; 7 bases agree with TRBD2. Germline lookup yields CDR1 SEHNR and CDR2 FQNEAQ (reference sequence). The CDR3 spans 15 residues. After removal of 2 bases from V and 6 bases from J, the junction contained 7 bases not matched to a gene. CDR3 DNA: TGTGCCAGCAGCTTACGTAGCGGGCCCCTCAATGAGCAGTTCTTC. This sequence encodes CASSLRSGPLNEQFF. The variable domain in full, completed from reference TRBV7-9 and TRBJ2-1, reads DTGVSQNPRHKITKRGQNVTFRCDPISEHNRLYWYRQTLGQGPEFLTYFQNEAQLEKSRLLSDRFSAERPKGSFSTLEIQRTEQGDSAMYLCASSLRSGPLNEQFFGPGTRLTVL.

In the case of this clonotype: Just one base apart from a much larger clone, this may be a read error. This chain links TRBV28 with TRBJ2-7; D is unresolved. The CDR3 is made up of 11 amino acids. The V gene's germline CDR1 is MDHEN and CDR2 SYDVKM. This CDR3 is CASSYLYERYF. The CDR3 DNA is TGTGCCAGCAGTTACCTCTACGAGCGGTACTTC. The full variable domain, with the rest looked up from reference TRBV28 and TRBJ2-7, is DVKVTQSSRYLVKRTGEKVFLECVQDMDHENMFWYRQDPGLGLRLIYFSYDVKMKEKGDIPEGYSVSREKKERFSLILESASTNQTSMYLCASSYLYERYFGPGTRLTVT.

This clonotype was counted between two and nine times. The rearrangement links TRBV6-1 to TRBJ1-5; 8 bases are shared with TRBD1. CDR3 length equals 14 residues. Trimming cost V 6 bases and J 2 bases; bases outside gene matches: 3. The germline V gene has CDR1 MNHNS and CDR2 SASEGT. CDR3 sequence: CASRLQGGNQPQHF. CDR3 coding DNA: TGTGCCAGCAGATTACAGGGGGGCAATCAGCCCCAGCATTTT.

The V gene is TRBV5-1, the J gene TRBJ2-5; 7 nucleotides align to TRBD2. V was clipped by 2 bases and J by 1 base; unmatched bases: 8. The CDR3 is 16 amino acids. CDR1 is SGHRS, CDR2 YFSETQ, per germline. CDR3 nucleotide sequence: TGCGCCAGCAGCTTTGGAGCGGGGAACGGCCAAGAGACCCAGTACTTC. Translating gives CASSFGAGNGQETQYF.

There are a few counts of this clonotype. A much larger clone lies a single base off, so this may be a read error. V and J are TRBV5-1 and TRBJ2-1; 8 positions match TRBD2. CDR3 size: 16 residues. The junction had 11 bases not matched to a gene; V was cut back by 0 bases and J by 9 bases. CDR1 SGHRS and CDR2 YFSETQ come from the germline V gene. CDR3 sequence (DNA): TGCGCCAGCAGCTTGGCCGGGGGGGTTGCGATCAGTGAGCAGTTCTTC. Its protein is CASSLAGGVAISEQFF.

The table lists this clonotype with many counts. The gene calls are TRBV2 and TRBJ1-1; maybe TRBD1 (5 bases). This CDR3 is 14 amino acids long. Trimming shortened V by 5 bases and J by 4 bases, and 14 bases separated the two germline ends. Germline V gives CDR1 SNHLY, CDR2 FYNNEI. For the CDR3, the DNA is TGTGCCAGCAGTAAGATACAGGAGGGCACTGAAGCTTTCTTT. The encoded protein is CASSKIQEGTEAFF.

This clonotype was seen at least ten times. This rearrangement joins TRBV7-8 to TRBJ2-7; a possible D gene is TRBD1 (5 bases). From germline, CDR1 is SGHVS and CDR2 FQNEAQ. The CDR3 consists of 15 residues. V lost 3 bases to trimming and J lost 3 bases, with 15 bases between them. In DNA, the CDR3 is TGTGCCAGCAGCTTCGACTGGCAGGGTGGCTACGAGCAGTACTTC. As protein: CASSFDWQGGYEQYF. Full variable domain (outside the CDR3, taken from reference TRBV7-8 and TRBJ2-7): GAGVSQSPRYKVAKRGQDVALRCDPISGHVSLFWYQQALGQGPEFLTYFQNEAQLDKSGLPSDRFFAERPEGSVSTLKIQRTQQEDSAVYLCASSFDWQGGYEQYFGPGTRLTVT.

This clonotype occurred many times. The chain combines TRBV28 with TRBJ2-7; D unresolved. Germline assignment: CDR1 MDHEN and CDR2 SYDVKM. The ends were cut back, 8 bases at V and 3 bases at J, with 17 bases in the middle. The CDR3 is made up of 14 amino acids. CDR3 nucleotide sequence: TGTGCCAGCCTCCCAACGGTCGGTGGCTACGAGCAGTACTTC. As protein: CASLPTVGGYEQYF.

In this sample, this clonotype turned up many times. The chain combines TRBV20-1 with TRBJ2-5; 16 bases map to TRBD2. The germline CDR1 and CDR2 sequences are DFQATT and SNEGSKA (reference sequence). The CDR3 spans 16 residues. V lost 5 bases and J lost 4; bases outside the gene matches: 7. CDR3 DNA sequence: TGCAGTGCTGTTGGGACTAGCGGGAGGGCCGCAGAGACCCAGTACTTC. Its protein is CSAVGTSGRAAETQYF.

This clonotype was recorded a few times. The gene calls are TRBV5-1 and TRBJ2-3, with TRBD2 matching over 10 bases. V lost 5 bases to trimming and J lost 4 bases; unmatched junction nucleotides: 4. The CDR3 is made up of 14 amino acids. Germline-derived CDR1 and CDR2 are SGHRS and YFSETQ. The CDR3 DNA reads as TGCGCCAGCAGGTCTAGCGGGAGTGCAGATACGCAGTATTTT. This encodes CASRSSGSADTQYF. Full variable domain (missing parts from reference TRBV5-1 and TRBJ2-3): KAGVTQTPRYLIKTRGQQVTLSCSPISGHRSVSWYQQTPGQGLQFLFEYFSETQRNKGNFPGRFSGRQFSNSRSEMNVSTLELGDSALYLCASRSSGSADTQYFGPGTRLTVL.

This clonotype appeared many times. The chain is built from TRBV30 and TRBJ2-7; maybe TRBD2 (5 bases). In germline, CDR1 is GTSNPN, CDR2 SVGIG (reference sequence). The V end lost 3 bases, the J end lost 2 bases, and 17 bases lay between the germline ends. The CDR3 contains 15 residues. CDR3 coding DNA: TGTGCCTGGAGAGCGGACGGCGTGGCCACCTACGAGCAGTACTTC. It is translated as CAWRADGVATYEQYF. The full variable domain, in which reference TRBV30 and TRBJ2-7 provide the parts outside the CDR3, is SQTIHQWPATLVQPVGSPLSLECTVEGTSNPNLYWYRQAAGRGLQLLFYSVGIGQISSEVPQNLSASRPQDRQFILSSKKLLLSDSGFYLCAWRADGVATYEQYFGPGTRLTVT.

This clonotype was counted ten times or more. This rearrangement joins TRBV6-1 to TRBJ2-2, with D unresolved. Germline CDR1 is MNHNS and CDR2 is SASEGT. The CDR3 consists of 15 residues. V shed 3 bases and J shed 2 bases, with 10 bases lying between them. CDR3 loop: CASSELTENTGELFF. The CDR3 DNA reads TGTGCCAGCAGTGAGCTCACCGAAAACACCGGGGAGCTGTTTTTT.